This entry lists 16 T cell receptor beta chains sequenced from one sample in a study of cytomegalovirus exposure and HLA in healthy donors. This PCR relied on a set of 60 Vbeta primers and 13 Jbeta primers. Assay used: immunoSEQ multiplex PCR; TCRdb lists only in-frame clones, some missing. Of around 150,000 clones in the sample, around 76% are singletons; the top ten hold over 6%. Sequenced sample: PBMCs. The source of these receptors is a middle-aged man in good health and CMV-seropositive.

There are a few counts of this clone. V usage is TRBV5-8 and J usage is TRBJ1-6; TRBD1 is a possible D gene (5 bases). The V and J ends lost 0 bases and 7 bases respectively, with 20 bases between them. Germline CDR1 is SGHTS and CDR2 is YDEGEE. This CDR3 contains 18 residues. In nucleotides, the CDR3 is TGTGCCAGCAGCTTGGTGCAGGGTGGGCGAAAGGGGAATTCACCCCTCCACTTT. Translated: CASSLVQGGRKGNSPLHF.

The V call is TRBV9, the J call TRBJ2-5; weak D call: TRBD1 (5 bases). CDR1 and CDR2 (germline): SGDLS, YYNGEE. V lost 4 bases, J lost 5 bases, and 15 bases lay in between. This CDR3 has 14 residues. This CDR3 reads CASSFGQGDETQYF. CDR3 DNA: TGTGCCAGCAGCTTCGGGCAGGGTGATGAGACCCAGTACTTC.

The CDR3 here is CASSLGTGRLGTQYF. The CDR3 coding sequence is TGTGCCAGCAGCTTAGGGACAGGGAGGCTAGGGACCCAGTACTTC. The V call is TRBV7-2, the J call TRBJ2-5, with TRBD1 matching over 8 bases. Germline V CDR1 and CDR2: SGHTA, FQGNSA. After removal of 1 base from V and 7 bases from J, the junction contained 8 bases not matched to a gene. This CDR3 comprises 15 residues.

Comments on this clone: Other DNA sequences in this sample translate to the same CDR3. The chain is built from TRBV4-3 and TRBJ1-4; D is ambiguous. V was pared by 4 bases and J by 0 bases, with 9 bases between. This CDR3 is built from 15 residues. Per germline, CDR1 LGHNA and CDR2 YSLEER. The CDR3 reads CASSPSRTTNEKLFF. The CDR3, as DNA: TGCGCCAGCAGCCCCTCCAGAACAACTAATGAAAAACTGTTTTTT.

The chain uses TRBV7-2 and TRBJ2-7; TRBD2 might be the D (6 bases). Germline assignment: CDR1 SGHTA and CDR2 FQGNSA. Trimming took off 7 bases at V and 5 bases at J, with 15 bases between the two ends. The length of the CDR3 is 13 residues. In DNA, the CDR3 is TGTGCCAGCACCGGGGGACCTGGCGACGAGCAGTACTTC. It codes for CASTGGPGDEQYF.

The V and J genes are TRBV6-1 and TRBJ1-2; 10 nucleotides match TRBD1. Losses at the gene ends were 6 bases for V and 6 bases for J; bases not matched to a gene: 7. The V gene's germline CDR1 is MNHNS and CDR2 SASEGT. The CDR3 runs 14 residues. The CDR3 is CASRGDRGFNGYTF. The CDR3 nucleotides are TGTGCCAGCAGGGGGGACAGGGGCTTTAATGGCTACACCTTC.

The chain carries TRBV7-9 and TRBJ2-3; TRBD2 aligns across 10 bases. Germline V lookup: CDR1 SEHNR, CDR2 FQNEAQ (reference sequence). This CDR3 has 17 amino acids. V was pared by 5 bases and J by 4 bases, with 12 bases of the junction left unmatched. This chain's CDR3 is CASSVGALAGVPDTQYF. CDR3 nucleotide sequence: TGTGCCAGCAGCGTAGGGGCCCTAGCGGGGGTACCAGATACGCAGTATTTT.

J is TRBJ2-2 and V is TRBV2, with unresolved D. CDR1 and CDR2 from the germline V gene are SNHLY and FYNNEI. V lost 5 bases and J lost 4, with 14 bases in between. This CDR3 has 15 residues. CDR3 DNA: TGTGCCAGCAGTCCCCATGCAGTCCTCACCGGGGAGCTGTTTTTT. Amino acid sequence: CASSPHAVLTGELFF.

Written as DNA, the CDR3 is TGTGCCAGCAGCTTAGCGGCTAGCGGCACAGATACGCAGTATTTT. Translation gives CASSLAASGTDTQYF. The J gene is TRBJ2-3, the V gene TRBV7-2; D is perhaps TRBD2 (6 bases). The V end was cut by 0 bases, the J end by 1 base, with 8 bases between. Germline loops: CDR1 SGHTA, CDR2 FQGNSA. The CDR3 runs 15 residues.

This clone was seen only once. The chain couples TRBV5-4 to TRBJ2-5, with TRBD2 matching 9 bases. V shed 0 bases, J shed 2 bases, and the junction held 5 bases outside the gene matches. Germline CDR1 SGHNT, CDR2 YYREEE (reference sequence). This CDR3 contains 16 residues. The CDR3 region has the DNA TGTGCCAGCAGCTTGGGGGTAGCGGGGGTACAAGAGACCCAGTACTTC. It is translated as CASSLGVAGVQETQYF.

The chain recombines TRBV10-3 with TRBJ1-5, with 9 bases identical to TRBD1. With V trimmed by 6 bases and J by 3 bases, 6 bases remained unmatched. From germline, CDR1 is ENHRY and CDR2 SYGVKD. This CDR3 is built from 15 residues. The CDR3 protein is CAISLTGGNNQPQHF. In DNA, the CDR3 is TGTGCCATCAGCCTGACAGGGGGAAACAATCAGCCCCAGCATTTT.

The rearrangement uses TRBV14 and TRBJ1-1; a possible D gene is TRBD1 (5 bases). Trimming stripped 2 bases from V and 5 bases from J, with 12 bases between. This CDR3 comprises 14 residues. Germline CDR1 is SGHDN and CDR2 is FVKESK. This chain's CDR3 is CASSQSPGRTEAFF. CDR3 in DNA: TGTGCCAGCAGCCAATCCCCAGGGAGGACTGAAGCTTTCTTT.

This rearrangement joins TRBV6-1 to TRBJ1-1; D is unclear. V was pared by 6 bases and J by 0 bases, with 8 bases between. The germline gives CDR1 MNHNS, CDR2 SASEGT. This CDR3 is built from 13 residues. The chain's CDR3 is CASRSTVNTEAFF. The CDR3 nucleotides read TGTGCCAGCAGGAGTACGGTGAACACTGAAGCTTTCTTT.

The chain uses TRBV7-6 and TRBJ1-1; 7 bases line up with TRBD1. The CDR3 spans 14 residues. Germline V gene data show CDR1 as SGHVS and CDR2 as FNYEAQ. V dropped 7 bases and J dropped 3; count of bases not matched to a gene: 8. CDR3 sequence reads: CASKTQGVHTEAFF. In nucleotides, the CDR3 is TGTGCCAGCAAAACGCAGGGGGTGCACACTGAAGCTTTCTTT.

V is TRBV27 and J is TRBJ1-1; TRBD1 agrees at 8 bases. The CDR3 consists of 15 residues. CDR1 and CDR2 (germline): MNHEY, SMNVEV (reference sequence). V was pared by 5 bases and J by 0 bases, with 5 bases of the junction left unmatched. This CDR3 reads CASSLGQGMNTEAFF. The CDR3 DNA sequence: TGTGCCAGCAGTCTCGGACAGGGAATGAACACTGAAGCTTTCTTT.

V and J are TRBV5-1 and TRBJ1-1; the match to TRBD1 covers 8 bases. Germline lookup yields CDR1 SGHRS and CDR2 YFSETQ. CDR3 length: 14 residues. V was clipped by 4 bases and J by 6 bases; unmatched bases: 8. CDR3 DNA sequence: TGCGCCAGCAGCCCAGGACAGGGTGACGCTGAAGCTTTCTTT. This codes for CASSPGQGDAEAFF.